Presented here are 22 T cell receptor beta chains from one specimen sequenced in a study of cytotoxic CD8 clonotypes in ibrutinib-treated CLL. Measured with immunoSEQ multiplex PCR; TCRdb has only the in-frame clones, and not every one. The sample lists about 250,000 clones; less than 75% were seen once. The source was PBMCs, collected after 24 months of ibrutinib treatment. The receptors come from a human donor with chronic lymphocytic leukemia.

The V and J genes are TRBV7-8 and TRBJ2-2; 14 nucleotides match TRBD2. CDR1 and CDR2 (germline): SGHVS, FQNEAQ. The CDR3 totals 19 residues. J gave up 6 bases and V 3 bases, and 12 bases lay outside the gene matches. The chain's CDR3 is CASSLSPTSGRAYSGELFF. CDR3 coding DNA: TGTGCCAGCAGCTTGTCTCCGACTAGCGGGAGGGCCTATTCCGGGGAGCTGTTTTTT.

The gene calls are TRBV11-2 and TRBJ2-2; D might be TRBD1 (6 bases). Germline CDR1 reads SGHAT; CDR2 reads FQNNGV. V lost 2 bases and J lost 4, with 8 bases in between. The CDR3 runs 14 residues. CDR3 DNA: TGTGCCAGCAGCTTACAAGGGGGCACCGGGGAGCTGTTTTTT. It translates to CASSLQGGTGELFF.

CDR3 sequence reads: CASSLVYTGELFF. The CDR3 nucleotides read TGTGCCAGCAGTTTAGTTTACACCGGGGAGCTGTTTTTT. The chain employs TRBV28 and TRBJ2-2; D call uncertain. V dropped 2 bases and J dropped 3 bases, with 4 bases sitting between them. Germline-derived CDR1 and CDR2 are MDHEN and SYDVKM. This CDR3 has 13 residues.

This clone was detected a few times. The chain links TRBV5-1 to TRBJ1-2; 8 nucleotides match TRBD1. Losses at the gene ends were 7 bases for V and 6 bases for J; bases not matched to a gene: 8. Per germline, CDR1 SGHRS and CDR2 YFSETQ. CDR3 length: 13 amino acids. The CDR3 bases are TGCGCCAGCCGCCTCGGACAGGGAAATGGCTACACCTTC. Its translation: CASRLGQGNGYTF.

This clone came up a few times. The rearrangement joins TRBV28 to TRBJ2-1, with 9 bases aligning to TRBD2. The V gene's germline CDR1 is MDHEN and CDR2 SYDVKM. The CDR3 spans 15 residues. V shed 6 bases and J 3 bases; nucleotides not matched to a gene: 6. CDR3 protein: CASRVSGGDYNEQFF. The DNA of the CDR3 is TGTGCCAGCAGGGTTAGCGGGGGAGACTACAATGAGCAGTTCTTC.

V is TRBV6-4 and J is TRBJ2-1; the D is unclear. Germline V gene lookup returns CDR1 MRHNA and CDR2 SNTAGT. V was pared by 0 bases and J by 8 bases, with 17 bases between. The CDR3 extends over 16 amino acids. The CDR3 sequence is CASSDSTAVPRYEQFF. The CDR3 DNA follows: TGTGCCAGCAGTGACTCGACGGCAGTCCCGAGGTATGAGCAGTTCTTC.

The chain employs TRBV27 and TRBJ2-3; D unresolved. V lost 3 bases and J 4 bases, leaving 8 bases between the germline ends. Germline V gene lookup returns CDR1 MNHEY and CDR2 SMNVEV (reference sequence). The CDR3 consists of 13 residues. As DNA, the CDR3 is TGTGCCAGCAGTTTGAGTACATCAGATACGCAGTATTTT. Its protein product is CASSLSTSDTQYF.

This sequence joins TRBV19 and TRBJ2-7; the D is unclear. V lost 3 bases and J 0 bases, leaving 9 bases between the germline ends. Looked up from germline, CDR1 is LNHDA and CDR2 is SQIVND (reference sequence). This CDR3 has 14 amino acids. The CDR3 bases are TGTGCCAGTAGTATTGCCCTAAGCTCCTACGAGCAGTACTTC. This encodes CASSIALSSYEQYF.

The chain employs TRBV6-5 and TRBJ2-1; 9 nucleotides match TRBD2. Trimming took 0 bases from V and 4 from J; bases not matched to a gene: 4. Germline V gene lookup returns CDR1 MNHEY and CDR2 SVGAGI. CDR3 size: 16 residues. The CDR3 spells CASSYSLTSGYNEQFF. The CDR3 coding sequence is TGTGCCAGCAGTTACTCGTTGACTAGCGGATACAATGAGCAGTTCTTC.

This clone was detected a few times. V gene TRBV28 combines with J gene TRBJ1-5; D gene uncertain. The CDR3 length is 11 residues. CDR1 and CDR2 from the germline V gene are MDHEN and SYDVKM. Trimming left V 7 bases short and J 9 bases short, with 10 bases between. CDR3 protein: CASNEAGPQHF. CDR3 nucleotide sequence: TGTGCCAGCAACGAAGCGGGGCCCCAGCATTTT.

The V gene is TRBV5-1, the J gene TRBJ2-5, with 8 bases aligning to TRBD1. This CDR3 contains 14 residues. Germline V gene data show CDR1 as SGHRS and CDR2 as YFSETQ. The V gene end was trimmed by 4 bases and the J gene end by 3 bases; junction bases not matched to a gene: 5. The CDR3 nucleotides are TGCGCCAGCAGCCGGGGACAGGAAAAAGAGACCCAGTACTTC. Amino acids: CASSRGQEKETQYF.

V and J are TRBV5-1 and TRBJ1-5; tentatively, D is TRBD1 (5 bases). The germline V gene has CDR1 SGHRS and CDR2 YFSETQ. Between the trimmed V and J ends, which lost 0 bases and 10 bases, there was a span of 17 bases. This CDR3 is 15 amino acids long. CDR3 coding DNA: TGCGCCAGCAGCTTGGGAGACCTGAAAGGGGAACCCCAGCATTTT. This codes for CASSLGDLKGEPQHF.

This clone was seen a few times. The CDR3 region is CAWTVGVANVLTF. The DNA for the CDR3 is TGTGCCTGGACCGTAGGGGTGGCCAACGTCCTGACTTTC. The V call is TRBV30, the J call TRBJ2-6; TRBD1 is a possible D gene (5 bases). This CDR3 is built from 13 residues. With 4 bases removed from V and 6 bases from J, the gap between germline ends came to 10 bases. Per the germline V gene, CDR1 is GTSNPN and CDR2 is SVGIG (reference sequence).

CDR3 bases: TGTGCCAGCAGCTTGGGGATAGACAAGAACTATGGCTACACCTTC. Its protein product is CASSLGIDKNYGYTF. This chain uses TRBV5-4 with TRBJ1-2; D unresolved. CDR1 and CDR2 from the germline V gene are SGHNT and YYREEE (reference sequence). V lost 0 bases and J 2 bases, leaving 11 bases between the germline ends. CDR3 length: 15 residues.

In DNA form, the CDR3 reads TGCGCCAGCAGTGATCAGGGTAAAGCCAAAAACATTCAGTACTTC. Its translation: CASSDQGKAKNIQYF. The chain is built from TRBV10-1 and TRBJ2-4; D possibly corresponds to TRBD1 (5 bases). The CDR3 extends over 15 amino acids. The V gene lost 3 bases and the J gene lost 0 bases, with 9 bases spanning the gap. Germline CDR1 is WNHNN and CDR2 is SYGVQD (reference sequence).

The rearrangement links TRBV28 to TRBJ2-5, with 13 bases that match TRBD2. This CDR3 is built from 16 residues. J lost 1 base, V lost 5 bases, and 4 bases had no gene match. CDR1 MDHEN and CDR2 SYDVKM come from the germline V gene. This CDR3 reads CASSPTSGRGQETQYF. The CDR3 nucleotides read TGTGCCAGCAGTCCAACTAGCGGGAGGGGCCAAGAGACCCAGTACTTC.

The chain couples TRBV19 to TRBJ2-1; 7 bases align to TRBD1. Germline V gene sequence: CDR1 LNHDA, CDR2 SQIVND (reference sequence). CDR3 length: 14 residues. V dropped 7 bases and J dropped 1; count of bases not matched to a gene: 4. The DNA for the CDR3 is TGTGCCAGTATGGGGACAGCTTCCTACAATGAGCAGTTCTTC. Protein product: CASMGTASYNEQFF.

V and J are TRBV25-1 and TRBJ2-2, with D unclear. Germline CDR1 and CDR2: MGHDK and SYGVNS. The CDR3 runs to 12 residues. V was shortened by 1 base and J by 10 bases, with 7 bases between the two germline ends. The CDR3 is CASSESWVELFF. In DNA form, the CDR3 reads TGTGCCAGCAGTGAATCTTGGGTGGAGCTGTTTTTT.

There are a few counts of this clone. The J gene is TRBJ2-5, the V gene TRBV9, with 11 bases fitting TRBD2. Germline CDR1 is SGDLS and CDR2 is YYNGEE. The length of the CDR3 is 14 residues. With V trimmed by 4 bases and J by 5 bases, 4 bases remained unmatched. The CDR3 DNA is TGTGCCAGCAGCCCATCTAGCGGGAGGGAGACCCAGTACTTC. Protein sequence: CASSPSSGRETQYF.

V is TRBV20-1 and J is TRBJ2-3; tentatively, D is TRBD2 (5 bases). Trimming cost V 4 bases and J 10 bases, with 12 bases left between them. This CDR3 contains 11 residues. Germline V gene sequence: CDR1 DFQATT, CDR2 SNEGSKA (reference sequence). The CDR3 nucleotides read TGCAGTGCTACGGCTAGCTCAGCGCAGTATTTT. Its protein product is CSATASSAQYF.

The chain carries TRBV2 and TRBJ2-2; tentatively, D is TRBD1 (7 bases). CDR3 length: 15 residues. Germline V lookup: CDR1 SNHLY, CDR2 FYNNEI. Trimming left V 4 bases short and J 4 bases short, with 13 bases between. The CDR3 loop reads CASSGGQGGTGELFF. The CDR3 nucleotides read TGTGCCAGCAGTGGAGGGCAGGGGGGCACCGGGGAGCTGTTTTTT.

J is TRBJ2-2 and V is TRBV11-2; D is uncertain. Trimming stripped 5 bases from V and 4 bases from J, with 11 bases between. CDR1 SGHAT and CDR2 FQNNGV come from the germline V gene. This CDR3 region has 14 residues. Here the CDR3 reads CASSDWTITGELFF. CDR3 in DNA: TGTGCCAGCAGCGATTGGACCATCACCGGGGAGCTGTTTTTT.